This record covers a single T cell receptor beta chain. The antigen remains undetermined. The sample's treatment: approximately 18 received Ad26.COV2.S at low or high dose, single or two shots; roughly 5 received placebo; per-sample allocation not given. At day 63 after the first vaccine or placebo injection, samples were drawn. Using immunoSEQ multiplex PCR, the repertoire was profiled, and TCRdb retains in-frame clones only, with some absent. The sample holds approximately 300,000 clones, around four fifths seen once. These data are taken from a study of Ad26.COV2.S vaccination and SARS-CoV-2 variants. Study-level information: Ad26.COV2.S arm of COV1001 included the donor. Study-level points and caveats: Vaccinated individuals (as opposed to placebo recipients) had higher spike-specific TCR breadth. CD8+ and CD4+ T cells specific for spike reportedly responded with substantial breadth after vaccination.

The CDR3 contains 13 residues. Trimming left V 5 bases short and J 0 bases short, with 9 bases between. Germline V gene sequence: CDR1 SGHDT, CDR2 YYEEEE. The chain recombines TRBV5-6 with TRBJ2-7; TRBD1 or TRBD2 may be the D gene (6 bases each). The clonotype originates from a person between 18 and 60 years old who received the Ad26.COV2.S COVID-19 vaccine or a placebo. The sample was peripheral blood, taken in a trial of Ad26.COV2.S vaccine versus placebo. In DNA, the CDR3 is TGTGCCAGCAGGAGGGGGGTCTCCTACGAGCAGTACTTC. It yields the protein CASRRGVSYEQYF.